A single TCR beta chain is shown here with its context. What it recognizes is unknown. This entry belongs to a study of CD4 T cell repertoires in COVID-19. Study in general: After approximately nine days of IL-2 expansion, CFSE-low cells were relabeled and restimulated with other coronavirus spikes.

No culture step preceded sequencing of the ex vivo isolated memory T cells. Using immunoSEQ multiplex PCR, the repertoire was profiled, and TCRdb retains in-frame clones only, with some absent. The data show tens of thousands of clones, with around 87% seen just once and about 0.5% held by the top ten. Whole-study findings and limits: Suggested intraclonal diversification: top SARS-CoV-2-reactive clonotypes appeared in two or three memory subsets.

Germline lookup yields CDR1 SGHRS and CDR2 YFSETQ. The CDR3 loop spans 15 amino acids. Trimming shortened V by 0 bases and J by 5 bases, and 14 bases separated the two germline ends. The chain is built from TRBV5-1 and TRBJ2-5, with D possibly TRBD2 on 5 matching bases. The specimen comprised central memory CD4+ T cells from blood, sampled before the COVID-19 pandemic. The clonotype comes from a human donor who had COVID-19. The CDR3 is CASSLETGSIETQYF. The CDR3 coding sequence is TGCGCCAGCAGCTTGGAGACGGGGAGCATCGAGACCCAGTACTTC.